A selection of T cell receptor beta chains follows, all from one sample in a study of PD-1 blockade in classical Hodgkin lymphoma. Measured with immunoSEQ multiplex PCR; TCRdb has only the in-frame clones, and not every one. Found here are 17,000 or so clones, about 82% of them singletons; the top ten hold 1%. The sample here was CD4+ T cells from blood, taken at baseline. The receptors stem from a human donor with classical Hodgkin lymphoma. The CDR3 runs from the conserved cysteine through the conserved F or W. D genes are given only for firm matches. Size tells how often a clone was seen (once, few, many) or the class of an expanded clone, and some rows leave it out.

CDR3nt	CDR3aa	j_gene	v_gene	abundance	d_gene
TGTGCCAGCAGCGCTAACGTCGGTGCAGATACGCAGTATTTT	CASSANVGADTQYF	TRBJ2-3	TRBV11-3	-	-
TGTGCCAGCAAGGCAGCGACTTACACTGAAGCTTTCTTT	CASKAATYTEAFF	TRBJ1-1	TRBV6-1	-	-
TGTGCCATCAGGGGAGGGAGCGGCACACCCTTTAATGAGCAGTTCTTC	CAIRGGSGTPFNEQFF	TRBJ2-1	TRBV10-3	-	TRBD2
TGCGCCAGCAGCTTGGAGGGGGAGAACACTGAAGCTTTCTTT	CASSLEGENTEAFF	TRBJ1-1	TRBV5-1	-	-
TGTGCCAGCAGCTCCCGGAGTAGCACAGATACGCAGTATTTT	CASSSRSSTDTQYF	TRBJ2-3	TRBV7-3	-	-
TGTGCCAGCAGCGTAAGACTGACAGGACCTACCGGTGCGGGAAACACCATATATTTT	CASSVRLTGPTGAGNTIYF	TRBJ1-3	TRBV9	-	-
TGTGCCAGCAGCCATCGACAGGGGGCGATTGAAGCTTTCTTT	CASSHRQGAIEAFF	TRBJ1-1	TRBV7-9	once	TRBD1
TGCGCCAGCAGCCAGGGACTAGCGGGAGCCTACGAGCAGTACTTC	CASSQGLAGAYEQYF	TRBJ2-7	TRBV4-1	-	TRBD2
TGTGCCAGCTCACCACGGGCAGGGGATATGAACACTGAAGCTTTCTTT	CASSPRAGDMNTEAFF	TRBJ1-1	TRBV18	-	-
TGTGCCAGCAGCCCTGAACAGGGACGCGAAAAACTGTTTTTT	CASSPEQGREKLFF	TRBJ1-4	TRBV5-8	once	-
TGTGCCATCAGTGATCAGGGAAGAAGCACAGATACGCAGTATTTT	CAISDQGRSTDTQYF	TRBJ2-3	TRBV10-3	-	-
TGTGCCAGCAGCGTCGACAGGGGCCTTACCTACGAGCAGTACTTC	CASSVDRGLTYEQYF	TRBJ2-7	TRBV7-2	-	TRBD1
TGTGCCAGCAGTCCGACTAGCGGGGGAAAGACCCAGTACTTC	CASSPTSGGKTQYF	TRBJ2-5	TRBV6-5	few	TRBD2
TGTGCCAGCAGCTTAACAGGGCAGAGTGGCTACACCTTC	CASSLTGQSGYTF	TRBJ1-2	TRBV7-9	few	-
TGTGCCAGTAGTATAGGGGCAGGGAGGTCCTATGGCTACACCTTC	CASSIGAGRSYGYTF	TRBJ1-2	TRBV19	-	-
TGCGCCAGCAGCCAGGGACAGGTCCATGAGCAGTTCTTC	CASSQGQVHEQFF	TRBJ2-1	TRBV5-1	-	TRBD1
TGTGCCAGCAGTTTGGGGGCGAATTCACCCCTCCACTTT	CASSLGANSPLHF	TRBJ1-6	TRBV6-5	-	-
TGTGCCAGCTCACCACGTGCAAGGTTGAGCAATCAGCCCCAGCATTTT	CASSPRARLSNQPQHF	TRBJ1-5	TRBV18	-	-
TGTGCCAGCTCACCGGCTGCTAACTACGAGCAGTACTTC	CASSPAANYEQYF	TRBJ2-7	TRBV18	-	-
TGCGCCAGCAGCTTGGGCCCAGGGGACTACCACAATGAGCAGTTCTTC	CASSLGPGDYHNEQFF	TRBJ2-1	TRBV5-1	-	-
TGTGCCAGCGGACAGGGACGGAGCACAGATACGCAGTATTTT	CASGQGRSTDTQYF	TRBJ2-3	TRBV27	-	TRBD1
TGTGCCAGCAGAGCCCAGGTTCTAAAGGAAAAACTGTTTTTT	CASRAQVLKEKLFF	TRBJ1-4	TRBV2	-	-
TGTGCCAGCTCACCAGGTGGAGGGGCCGTTCAGCCCCAGCATTTT	CASSPGGGAVQPQHF	TRBJ1-5	TRBV18	-	-
TGTGCCAGCAGTGAATATGGGGGGCTAGCGATCACAGATACGCAGTATTTT	CASSEYGGLAITDTQYF	TRBJ2-3	TRBV25-1	-	-
TGTGCCAGCAGCCAAGGTCGGGGGAGCTATGGCTACACCTTC	CASSQGRGSYGYTF	TRBJ1-2	TRBV6-5	-	-
TGTGCCAGTAGTTCCGCCGGGACAGGGGGAAACACCATATATTTT	CASSSAGTGGNTIYF	TRBJ1-3	TRBV19	-	TRBD1
TGTGCCAGCAGCGTATATTGGGGGACAGGGCTCCCCAATAGCAATCAGCCCCAGCATTTT	CASSVYWGTGLPNSNQPQHF	TRBJ1-5	TRBV2	-	TRBD1
TGCGCCAGCAGCCTGCGAGGGGGAACTGGGGCCAACGTCCTGACTTTC	CASSLRGGTGANVLTF	TRBJ2-6	TRBV4-1	-	-
TGTGCCAGCAGCTTACTATCCCCGTACTATGGCTACACCTTC	CASSLLSPYYGYTF	TRBJ1-2	TRBV7-9	few	-
TGTGCCAGCAGTTATGGACAGGGAAGCTGGGCCGAGCAGTACTTC	CASSYGQGSWAEQYF	TRBJ2-7	TRBV28	-	TRBD1
TGTGCCAGCAGGCCCTGGTTGAGCACAGATACGCAGTATTTT	CASRPWLSTDTQYF	TRBJ2-3	TRBV6-5	-	-
TGTGCCACCTCAGGGGAGGGGAACTATGGCTACACCTTC	CATSGEGNYGYTF	TRBJ1-2	TRBV10-3	few	-
TGTGCCAGCAGCCCAAGAGGAATAGCGGGGGGCCTAAACATTCAGTACTTC	CASSPRGIAGGLNIQYF	TRBJ2-4	TRBV7-3	-	TRBD2
TGTGCCAGTAGTATGGGTCAGGTCCAGGGCTACACCTTC	CASSMGQVQGYTF	TRBJ1-2	TRBV19	-	-
TGTGCCAGCCTTGACGCGGGAGGGCCCACCTACGAGCAGTACTTC	CASLDAGGPTYEQYF	TRBJ2-7	TRBV6-5	-	TRBD2
TGTGCCAGCAGTTTGGCCGCAGGGGAACCCGCTAATCAGCCCCAGCATTTT	CASSLAAGEPANQPQHF	TRBJ1-5	TRBV28	-	-
TGTGCCAGCAGCCCTACCGTCAGACAAAGTCGGGCCAACGTCCTGACTTTC	CASSPTVRQSRANVLTF	TRBJ2-6	TRBV5-4	-	-
TGTGCCAGCAGCGTATTCGAGACAGCGAACACCGGGGAGCTGTTTTTT	CASSVFETANTGELFF	TRBJ2-2	TRBV9	once	-
TGCGCCAGCAGCTCGGGACAAGGGGCCCAAGAGACCCAGTACTTC	CASSSGQGAQETQYF	TRBJ2-5	TRBV5-1	-	-
TGTGCCAGCAGCCGTAGTACGGGGGAGACCCAGTACTTC	CASSRSTGETQYF	TRBJ2-5	TRBV7-9	-	-
TGTGCCAGCAGTGTCGGGACAGGGTTAACAGATACGCAGTATTTT	CASSVGTGLTDTQYF	TRBJ2-3	TRBV6-5	-	TRBD1